These T cell receptor beta chains were read from a single sample in a study of blood T cell repertoires in COVID-19. This table comes from immunoSEQ multiplex PCR, and its TCRdb copy is limited to in-frame clones, with some not included. The sample lists about 140,000 clones; around 87% were seen once. The sample comprised peripheral blood. The receptors here all came from a man between 50 and 59 years old who had recovered from COVID-19. Both conserved end residues are part of each CDR3. Each record gives: V gene, clone size, J gene, D gene, CDR3 DNA, CDR3 protein. A D gene is named only where the DNA matches it firmly. The size of a clone is reported for some rows only, either as once, few or many, or as a class for expanded clones.

>TRBV19|-|TRBJ2-1|TRBD2
TGTGCCAGTGGGAGGACTAGCGATGTCAATGAGCAGTTCTTC
CASGRTSDVNEQFF
>TRBV11-1|-|TRBJ1-1|-
TGTGCCAGCAGCTTAGTTGGCAGGGCCGGCGGCACTGAAGCTTTCTTT
CASSLVGRAGGTEAFF
>TRBV19|-|TRBJ2-5|TRBD2
TGTGCCAGTAGTTTCCAAGCGGGGGGGCTCCAAGAGACCCAGTACTTC
CASSFQAGGLQETQYF
>TRBV15|-|TRBJ2-5|-
TGTGCCACCAGCAGAGACAGAAACCAAGAGACCCAGTACTTC
CATSRDRNQETQYF
>TRBV7-8|-|TRBJ1-5|-
TGTGCCAGCAGCGTCCGGCTGCCGGGGGATGATCAGCCCCAGCATTTT
CASSVRLPGDDQPQHF
>TRBV5-5|-|TRBJ1-1|-
TGTGCCAGCAGCTTGGGGGTTACAGATGAAGCTTTCTTT
CASSLGVTDEAFF
>TRBV25-1|once|TRBJ2-2|-
TGTGCCAGCAGTCCGGGTGCGGGGGAGCTGTTTTTT
CASSPGAGELFF
>TRBV7-7|-|TRBJ1-1|-
TGTGCTACCGCCCCAGGGGCTTTCTTT
CATAPGAFF
>TRBV6-5|once|TRBJ1-3|-
TGTGCCAGCAGTCTCCCGGGAGGAAACACCATATATTTT
CASSLPGGNTIYF
>TRBV5-4|few|TRBJ2-7|TRBD2
TGTGCCAGCAGAACTAGCGGGGGTTCCTCCGAGCAGTACTTC
CASRTSGGSSEQYF